The text below deals with one TCR beta chain. The sample belongs to a study of T-cell reconstitution after alpha-beta-depleted transplantation in children. Per germline, CDR1 SGHRS and CDR2 YFSETQ. V lost 2 bases and J 1 base, leaving 10 bases between the germline ends. There are 15 residues in the CDR3. The TCRbeta library was prepared with unique molecular identifiers. TCRdb recomputed calls from the PCR reads with MiXCR, one row per CDR3 protein. The data show about 350,000 distinct CDR3 sequences, with 15% to 20% seen just once and about 41% held by the top ten. V and J are TRBV5-1 and TRBJ1-5; no definite D call. The source of this sequence is a male patient between 2 and 15 years old who had a stem cell transplant for acute lymphoblastic leukemia, so the T cells may come from the graft donor. The sequences come from PBMCs, mostly from graft donor cells, collected 360 days after TCRalphabeta/CD19-depleted stem cell transplant. This CDR3 is CASSFGDPSNQPQHF. CDR3 coding DNA: TGCGCCAGCAGCTTCGGGGATCCAAGCAATCAGCCCCAGCATTTT.